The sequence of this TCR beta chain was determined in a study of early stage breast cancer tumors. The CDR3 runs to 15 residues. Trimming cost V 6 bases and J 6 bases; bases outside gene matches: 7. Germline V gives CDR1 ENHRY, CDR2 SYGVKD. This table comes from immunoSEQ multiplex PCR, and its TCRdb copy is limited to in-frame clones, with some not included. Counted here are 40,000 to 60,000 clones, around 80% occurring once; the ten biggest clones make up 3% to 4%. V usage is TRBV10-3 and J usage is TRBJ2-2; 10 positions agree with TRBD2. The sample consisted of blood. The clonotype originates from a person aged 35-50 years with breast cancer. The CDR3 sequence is CAIRTSGMRAGELFF. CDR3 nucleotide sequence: TGTGCCATCAGAACTAGCGGGATGAGGGCCGGGGAGCTGTTTTTT.